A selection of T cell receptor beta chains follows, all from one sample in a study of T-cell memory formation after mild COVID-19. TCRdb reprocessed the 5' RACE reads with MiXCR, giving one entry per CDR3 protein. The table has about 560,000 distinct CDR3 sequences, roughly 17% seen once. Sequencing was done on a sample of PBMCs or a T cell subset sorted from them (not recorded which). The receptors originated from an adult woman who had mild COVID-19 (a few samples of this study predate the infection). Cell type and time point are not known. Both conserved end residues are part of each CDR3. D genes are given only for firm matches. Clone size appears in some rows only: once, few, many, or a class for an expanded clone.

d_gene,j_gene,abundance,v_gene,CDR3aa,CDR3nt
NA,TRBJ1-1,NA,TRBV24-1,CATSDQGFHTEAFF,TGTGCCACCAGTGATCAGGGTTTCCACACTGAAGCTTTCTTT
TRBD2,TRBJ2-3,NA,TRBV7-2,CASTLGPSGRTDTQYF,TGTGCCAGCACCTTAGGGCCTAGCGGGAGGACAGATACGCAGTATTTT
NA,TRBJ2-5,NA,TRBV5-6,CASSWSETQYF,TGTGCCAGCAGCTGGTCCGAGACCCAGTACTTC
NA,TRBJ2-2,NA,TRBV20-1,CSARDGPGELFF,TGCAGTGCTAGAGACGGACCCGGGGAGCTGTTTTTT
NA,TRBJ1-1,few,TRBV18,CASSATVQGSTEAFF,TGTGCCAGCTCAGCCACCGTTCAGGGCTCTACTGAAGCTTTCTTT
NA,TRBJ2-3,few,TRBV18,CASSHSGTDTDTQYF,TGTGCCAGCTCACATTCCGGGACGGACACAGATACGCAGTATTTT
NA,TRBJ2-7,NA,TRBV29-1,CSVAGGDEQYF,TGCAGCGTAGCCGGGGGTGACGAGCAGTACTTC
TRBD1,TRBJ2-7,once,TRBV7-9,CASSPSVTGGPSYEQYF,TGTGCCAGCAGCCCCTCAGTCACAGGGGGTCCCTCCTACGAGCAGTACTTC
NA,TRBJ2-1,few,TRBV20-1,CSAKDFRDGAYNEQFF,TGCAGTGCTAAAGACTTTCGGGACGGTGCCTACAATGAGCAGTTCTTC
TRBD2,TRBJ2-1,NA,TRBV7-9,CASSPGPGLADNEQFF,TGTGCCAGCAGCCCAGGGCCGGGACTAGCGGATAATGAGCAGTTCTTC
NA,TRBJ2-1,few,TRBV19,CASSHLTQNNEQFF,TGTGCCAGTAGTCACTTGACTCAGAACAATGAGCAGTTCTTC
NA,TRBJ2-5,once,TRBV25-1,CASRQGVETKYF,TGTGCCAGCCGGCAAGGGGTAGAGACCAAGTACTTC
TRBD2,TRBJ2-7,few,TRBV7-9,CASSLAPGTSGRYEQYF,TGTGCCAGCAGCTTAGCCCCGGGGACTAGCGGGAGATACGAGCAGTACTTC
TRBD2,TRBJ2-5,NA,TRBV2,CASSGGEGKTQYF,TGTGCCAGCAGTGGAGGGGAGGGAAAGACCCAGTACTTC
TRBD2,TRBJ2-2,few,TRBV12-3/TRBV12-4,CASSRGGSRTGELFF,TGTGCCAGCAGCCGGGGCGGGAGTAGAACCGGGGAGCTGTTTTTT
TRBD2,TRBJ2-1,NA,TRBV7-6,CASSLAPGLVDF,TGTGCCAGCAGCTTAGCTCCGGGACTAGTCGACTTC
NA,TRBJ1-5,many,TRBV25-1,CASSAGNQPQHF,TGTGCCAGCAGCGCAGGGAATCAGCCCCAGCATTTT
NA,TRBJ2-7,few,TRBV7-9,CASSFRETGYEQYF,TGTGCCAGCAGCTTCCGAGAGACAGGCTACGAGCAGTACTTC
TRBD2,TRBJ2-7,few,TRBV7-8,CASSPREYRLVAGRYEQYF,TGTGCCAGCAGCCCACGGGAGTATAGACTAGTAGCGGGTCGGTACGAGCAGTACTTC
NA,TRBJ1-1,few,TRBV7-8,CASRATGGLNTEAFF,TGTGCCAGCAGGGCCACGGGGGGCCTGAACACTGAAGCTTTCTTT
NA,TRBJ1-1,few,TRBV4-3,CASSQTNWGTEAFF,TGCGCCAGCAGCCAAACAAACTGGGGCACTGAAGCTTTCTTT
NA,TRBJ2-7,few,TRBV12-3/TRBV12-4,CASRQGGGSYEQYF,TGTGCCAGCAGGCAGGGGGGAGGCTCCTACGAGCAGTACTTC
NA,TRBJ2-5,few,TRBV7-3,CASSLGPWTGQETQYF,TGTGCCAGCAGCTTAGGGCCCTGGACCGGTCAAGAGACCCAGTACTTC
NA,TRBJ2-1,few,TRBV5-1,CASSLGWRDRNEQFF,TGCGCCAGCAGCTTGGGCTGGCGGGACCGCAATGAGCAGTTCTTC
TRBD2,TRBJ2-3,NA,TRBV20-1,CSARLSGGRLDTQYF,TGCAGTGCTAGGCTTAGCGGGGGAAGGTTAGATACGCAGTATTTT
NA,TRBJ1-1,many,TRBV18,CASSQGGNTEAFF,TGTGCCAGCAGCCAAGGGGGGAACACTGAAGCTTTCTTT
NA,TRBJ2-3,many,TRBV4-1,CASSQDTDTQYF,TGCGCCAGCAGCCAAGATACAGATACGCAGTATTTT
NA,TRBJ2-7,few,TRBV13,CASSPPSGDSSYEQYF,TGTGCCAGCAGCCCCCCTTCGGGGGACTCCTCCTACGAGCAGTACTTC
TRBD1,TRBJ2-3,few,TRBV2,CASSERDSPYTDTQYF,TGTGCCAGCAGTGAACGGGACAGCCCTTACACAGATACGCAGTATTTT
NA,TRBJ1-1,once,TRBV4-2,CASSFENSEAFF,TGTGCCAGCAGCTTCGAGAATTCTGAAGCTTTCTTT
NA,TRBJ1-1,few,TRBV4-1,CASSPAPGTGQAFF,TGCGCCAGCAGCCCCGCCCCCGGGACCGGGCAAGCTTTCTTT
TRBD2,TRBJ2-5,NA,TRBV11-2,CASSPFPGSGEGETQYF,TGTGCCAGCAGCCCTTTCCCGGGTAGCGGGGAAGGAGAGACCCAGTACTTC